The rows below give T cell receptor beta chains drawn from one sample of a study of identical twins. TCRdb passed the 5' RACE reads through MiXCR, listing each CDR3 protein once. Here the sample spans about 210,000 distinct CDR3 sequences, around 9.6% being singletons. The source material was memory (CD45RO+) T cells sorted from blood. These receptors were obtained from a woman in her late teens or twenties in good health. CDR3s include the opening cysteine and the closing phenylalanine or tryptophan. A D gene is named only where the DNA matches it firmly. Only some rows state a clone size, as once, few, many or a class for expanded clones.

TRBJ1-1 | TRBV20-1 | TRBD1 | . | CSPRTGNTEAFF | TGCAGTCCCCGGACAGGGAACACTGAAGCTTTCTTT
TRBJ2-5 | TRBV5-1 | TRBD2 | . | CASSMSGGGETQYF | TGCGCCAGCAGCATGTCGGGAGGTGGGGAGACCCAGTACTTC
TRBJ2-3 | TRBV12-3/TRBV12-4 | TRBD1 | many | CASSLRTGLADTQYF | TGTGCCAGCAGTTTGCGGACAGGGCTGGCAGATACGCAGTATTTT
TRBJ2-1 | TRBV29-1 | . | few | CSVETGIGDEQFF | TGCAGCGTCGAAACAGGGATAGGCGATGAGCAGTTCTTC
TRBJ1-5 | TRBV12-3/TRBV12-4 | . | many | CASSLGAGGQPQHF | TGTGCCAGCAGTTTAGGGGCTGGGGGTCAGCCCCAGCATTTT
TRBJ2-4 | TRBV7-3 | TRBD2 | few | CASSLSLGGGTLAKNIQYF | TGTGCCAGCAGCTTAAGTCTCGGCGGGGGGACCTTAGCCAAAAACATTCAGTACTTC
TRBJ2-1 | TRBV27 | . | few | CASTREGHEQFF | TGTGCCAGCACCCGAGAGGGCCATGAGCAGTTCTTC
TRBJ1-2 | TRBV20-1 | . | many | CSASGTTNYGYTF | TGCAGTGCTAGCGGGACAACTAACTATGGCTACACCTTC
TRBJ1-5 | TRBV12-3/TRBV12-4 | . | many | CASSLNGQGGQPQHF | TGTGCCAGCAGTTTGAATGGTCAGGGTGGTCAGCCCCAGCATTTT
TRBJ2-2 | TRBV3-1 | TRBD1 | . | CASSQRTGLAGELFF | TGTGCCAGCAGCCAACGGACAGGGCTTGCCGGGGAGCTGTTTTTT
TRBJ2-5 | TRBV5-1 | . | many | CASSSTGSRGETQYF | TGCGCCAGCAGCTCGACCGGGAGCCGTGGGGAGACCCAGTACTTC
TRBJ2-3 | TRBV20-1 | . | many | CSATQTVDTQYF | TGCAGTGCTACACAGACGGTAGATACGCAGTATTTT
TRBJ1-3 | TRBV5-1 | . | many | CASSVDIQSSGNTIYF | TGCGCCAGCAGCGTGGATATTCAGAGCTCTGGAAACACCATATATTTT
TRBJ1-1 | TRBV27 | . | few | CASSLWGGNTEAFF | TGTGCCAGCAGTTTATGGGGTGGGAACACTGAAGCTTTCTTT
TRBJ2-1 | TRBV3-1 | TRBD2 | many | CASSPLAGGYNEQFF | TGTGCCAGCAGCCCCCTAGCGGGAGGCTACAATGAGCAGTTCTTC
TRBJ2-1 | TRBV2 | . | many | CASTGSVADEQFF | TGTGCCAGCACGGGGTCAGTTGCCGATGAGCAGTTCTTC
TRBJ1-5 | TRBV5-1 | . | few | CASRPGYRARQPQHF | TGCGCCAGCCGCCCGGGATACAGGGCGCGACAGCCCCAGCATTTT
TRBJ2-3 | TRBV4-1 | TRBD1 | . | CASSQEFRSRSGHEQGGGTDTQYF | TGCGCCAGCAGCCAAGAATTCAGATCCCGATCCGGACACGAACAGGGGGGAGGCACAGATACGCAGTATTTT
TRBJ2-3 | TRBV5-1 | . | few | CASSLAGDPPGTQYF | TGCGCCAGCAGCTTGGCGGGGGACCCGCCCGGTACGCAGTATTTT
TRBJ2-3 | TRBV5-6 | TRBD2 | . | CASSSRLAGEADTQYF | TGTGCCAGCAGCTCGAGACTAGCGGGAGAGGCAGATACGCAGTATTTT
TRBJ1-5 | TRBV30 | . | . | CASETELQPQHF | TGTGCCTCAGAGACTGAGTTACAGCCCCAGCATTTT
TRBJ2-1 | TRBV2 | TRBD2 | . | CASERGRSYNEQFF | TGTGCCAGCGAGCGGGGGCGCTCCTACAATGAGCAGTTCTTC
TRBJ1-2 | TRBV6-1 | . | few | CASSRNRAMATNYGYTF | TGTGCCAGCAGTCGAAACCGGGCCATGGCGACTAACTATGGCTACACCTTC
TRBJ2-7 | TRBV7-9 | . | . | CASSLGAIKPYEQYF | TGTGCCAGCAGCTTGGGGGCAATAAAACCCTACGAGCAGTACTTC
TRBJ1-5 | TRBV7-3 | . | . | CASSLAMNQPQHF | TGTGCCAGCAGCTTGGCCATGAATCAGCCCCAGCATTTT
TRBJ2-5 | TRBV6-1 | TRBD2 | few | CASTGLAGVGGETQYF | TGTGCCAGCACCGGACTAGCGGGAGTAGGGGGAGAGACCCAGTACTTC
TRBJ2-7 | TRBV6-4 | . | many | CASNTLGYEQYF | TGTGCCAGCAATACTCTCGGGTACGAGCAGTACTTC
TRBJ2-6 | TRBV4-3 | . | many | CASSQESGTGANVLTF | TGCGCCAGCAGCCAAGAGTCGGGGACCGGGGCCAACGTCCTGACTTTC
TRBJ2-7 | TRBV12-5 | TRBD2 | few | CAISGVGEQYF | TGTGCTATAAGCGGGGTAGGCGAGCAGTACTTC